Below, 15 T cell receptor beta chains from the same sample are listed, as sequenced in a study of control samples from healthy donors and cancer patients. Sequencing was performed with immunoSEQ multiplex PCR; in TCRdb, only in-frame clones are kept and a portion is missing. The sample records about 130,000 clones, about 88% being singletons. Sequencing was carried out using blood. These receptors originate from a man in his fifties or sixties in good health.

The rearrangement joins TRBV28 to TRBJ1-4; TRBD1 might be the D (5 bases). Germline CDR1 is MDHEN and CDR2 is SYDVKM. V was shortened by 2 bases and J by 4 bases, with 14 bases between the two germline ends. This CDR3 contains 16 residues. In DNA form, the CDR3 reads TGTGCCAGCAGTTTAACGTCAGGGATCGTTAATGAAAAACTGTTTTTT. Its translation is CASSLTSGIVNEKLFF.

The V gene is TRBV7-3, the J gene TRBJ2-3; 10 bases fit TRBD2. Trimming cost V 6 bases and J 4 bases; bases outside gene matches: 7. Germline lookup yields CDR1 SGHTA and CDR2 FQGTGA. The CDR3 consists of 15 residues. Here the CDR3 DNA reads TGTGCCAGCAGTCTTAGCGGGGGGTACTCAGATACGCAGTATTTT. Translation: CASSLSGGYSDTQYF.

The sample holds one count of this clone. The V and J genes are TRBV27 and TRBJ2-1; 7 bases line up with TRBD1. The length of the CDR3 is 13 residues. V gave up 6 bases and J gave up 8 bases; unmatched junction bases: 7. Germline lookup yields CDR1 MNHEY and CDR2 SMNVEV (reference sequence). The CDR3 loop reads CASRTGARDEQFF. As DNA, the CDR3 is TGTGCCAGCAGAACAGGGGCCAGGGATGAGCAGTTCTTC.

V gene TRBV11-3 combines with J gene TRBJ2-1; maybe TRBD2 (7 bases). The CDR3 sequence is 15 residues long. The ends were cut back, 5 bases at V and 9 bases at J, with 20 bases in the middle. Germline lookup yields CDR1 SGHNT and CDR2 YENEEA. DNA for the CDR3: TGTGCCAGCAGCCTCCGGGACACCGGCGGGGGTGAGCAGTTCTTC. Encoded protein: CASSLRDTGGGEQFF.

This chain joins TRBV10-2 and TRBJ2-7; a possible D gene is TRBD2 (6 bases). This CDR3 has 14 residues. The V end was cut by 1 base, the J end by 1 base, with 8 bases between. Per germline, CDR1 WSHSY and CDR2 SAAADI. CDR3 sequence reads: CASSEFRGSYEQYF. In DNA form, the CDR3 reads TGCGCCAGCAGTGAGTTCCGGGGGTCCTACGAGCAGTACTTC.

The chain combines TRBV7-3 with TRBJ1-1; 7 nucleotides match TRBD1. This CDR3 region has 21 residues. The V segment lost 1 base and the J segment 0 bases; nucleotides outside the gene matches: 20. Per germline, CDR1 SGHTA and CDR2 FQGTGA. The DNA for the CDR3 is TGTGCCAGCAGCTTAAAACGTCCCGGGACAGAAAGTAAACGCATGAACACTGAAGCTTTCTTT. Amino acid sequence: CASSLKRPGTESKRMNTEAFF.

This clone was observed a single time. The chain carries TRBV30 and TRBJ1-6; no clear D gene. CDR3 length: 15 amino acids. The ends were cut back, 0 bases at V and 0 bases at J, with 6 bases in the middle. Germline V CDR1 and CDR2: GTSNPN, SVGIG (reference sequence). The CDR3 protein is CAWSVKGSYNSPLHF. DNA of the CDR3: TGTGCCTGGAGTGTAAAGGGCTCCTATAATTCACCCCTCCACTTT. Combining the CDR3 with reference TRBV30 and TRBJ1-6 gives the whole variable domain SQTIHQWPATLVQPVGSPLSLECTVEGTSNPNLYWYRQAAGRGLQLLFYSVGIGQISSEVPQNLSASRPQDRQFILSSKKLLLSDSGFYLCAWSVKGSYNSPLHFGNGTRLTVT.

The chain combines TRBV3-1 (or the pseudogene TRBV3-2) with TRBJ2-2; D is tentatively TRBD1 or TRBD2 (6 bases each). The CDR3 is 16 residues long. The V end lost 2 bases, the J end lost 5 bases, and 15 bases lay between the germline ends. CDR1 is LGHDT, CDR2 YNNKEL, per germline (reference sequence). The CDR3 here is CASSQKRGGGTGELFF. The CDR3 DNA reads TGTGCCAGCAGCCAAAAACGAGGAGGGGGGACCGGGGAGCTGTTTTTT.

This chain joins TRBV9 and TRBJ2-5, with TRBD2 matching 9 bases. CDR3 length: 18 amino acids. The germline V gene has CDR1 SGDLS and CDR2 YYNGEE. V shed 0 bases and J 4 bases; nucleotides not matched to a gene: 13. CDR3 nucleotide sequence: TGTGCCAGCAGCGTAGGTGCGGGGGGGGCCTGGGTCCCAGAGACCCAGTACTTC. It codes for CASSVGAGGAWVPETQYF.

The chain carries TRBV5-5 and TRBJ1-5; D unclear. The V and J ends lost 4 bases and 5 bases respectively, with 13 bases between them. CDR3 length equals 14 residues. Germline loops: CDR1 SGHKS, CDR2 YYEKEE (reference sequence). The CDR3 DNA sequence: TGTGCCAGCAGCGCGCGAAGATCGGATCAGCCCCAGCATTTT. Its protein product is CASSARRSDQPQHF.

The chain has TRBV6-5 and TRBJ2-1; 7 bases are shared with TRBD2. CDR3 length equals 15 residues. Trimming at V came to 1 base and at J to 6 bases, leaving 6 bases not matched to a gene. Germline V gene sequence: CDR1 MNHEY, CDR2 SVGAGI. CDR3 nucleotide sequence: TGTGCCAGCAGTTACTTGGGGGGGATGCTCAATGAGCAGTTCTTC. This translates into CASSYLGGMLNEQFF.

J is TRBJ1-1 and V is TRBV6-5, with 9 bases matching TRBD1. Germline assignment: CDR1 MNHEY and CDR2 SVGAGI. CDR3 length: 15 amino acids. After removal of 5 bases from V and 5 bases from J, the junction contained 9 bases not matched to a gene. The CDR3 sequence: CASSRSRDRATEAFF. Written as DNA, the CDR3 is TGTGCCAGCAGTAGATCCCGGGACAGGGCAACTGAAGCTTTCTTT.

The CDR3, as DNA: TGTGCCAGCAGCCATCTCGAAAAGACGGCTGAAGCTTTCTTT. Amino acid sequence: CASSHLEKTAEAFF. The chain links TRBV3-1 (or the pseudogene TRBV3-2) to TRBJ1-1, with no clear D. The CDR3 runs to 14 residues. Germline CDR1 and CDR2: LGHDT and YNNKEL (reference sequence). V lost 3 bases and J lost 6, with 14 bases in between.

This clone appeared a single time. The V call is TRBV19, the J call TRBJ2-3; 7 nucleotides line up with TRBD2. CDR3 size: 18 residues. The V segment lost 5 bases and the J segment 0 bases; nucleotides outside the gene matches: 14. CDR1 and CDR2 (germline): LNHDA, SQIVND (reference sequence). The chain's CDR3 is CASSSQRGAPPSTDTQYF. The CDR3 bases are TGTGCCAGTAGTTCCCAGCGGGGCGCCCCTCCTAGCACAGATACGCAGTATTTT.

The V gene is TRBV20-1, the J gene TRBJ2-7; D call uncertain. V gave up 7 bases and J gave up 1 base, with 8 bases separating them. CDR1 and CDR2 (germline): DFQATT, SNEGSKA (reference sequence). The CDR3 has 11 residues. CDR3 sequence: CSVFGSYEQYF. In DNA, the CDR3 is TGCAGTGTGTTCGGTTCCTACGAGCAGTACTTC.